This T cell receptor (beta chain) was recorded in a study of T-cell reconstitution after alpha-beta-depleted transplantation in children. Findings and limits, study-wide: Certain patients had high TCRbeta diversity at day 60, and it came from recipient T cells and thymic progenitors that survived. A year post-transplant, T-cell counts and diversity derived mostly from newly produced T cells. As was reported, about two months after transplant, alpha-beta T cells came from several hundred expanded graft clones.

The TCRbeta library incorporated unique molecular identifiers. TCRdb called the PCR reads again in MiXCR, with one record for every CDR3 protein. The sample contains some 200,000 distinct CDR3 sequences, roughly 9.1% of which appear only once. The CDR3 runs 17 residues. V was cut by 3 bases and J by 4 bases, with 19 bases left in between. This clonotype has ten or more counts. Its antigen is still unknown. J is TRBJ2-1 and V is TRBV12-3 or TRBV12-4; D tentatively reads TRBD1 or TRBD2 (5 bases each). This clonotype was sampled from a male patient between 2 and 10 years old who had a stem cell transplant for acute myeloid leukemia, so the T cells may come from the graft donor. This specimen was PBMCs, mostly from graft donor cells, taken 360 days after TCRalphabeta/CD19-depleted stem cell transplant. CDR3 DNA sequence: TGTGCCAGCAGTTTCGGTGGGGGTCGAAGACTATACAATGAGCAGTTCTTC. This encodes CASSFGGGRRLYNEQFF.